The rows below give T cell receptor beta chains drawn from one sample of a study of cytotoxic CD8 clonotypes in ibrutinib-treated CLL. The repertoire was sequenced with immunoSEQ multiplex PCR; TCRdb's copy has only in-frame clones and lacks some. The sample has 35,000 to 50,000 clones, just over 70% seen once. This specimen consisted of PBMCs, obtained at disease progression, from a patient treated with ibrutinib. These TCRs come from a human donor with chronic lymphocytic leukemia. The CDR3 runs from the conserved cysteine through the conserved F or W. Each record gives: D gene, V gene, clone size, J gene, CDR3 protein, CDR3 DNA. The D gene is left open where the match is weak. Not every row has a clone size; where given, it reads once, few, many or a size class.

D: TRBD1
V: TRBV7-9
size: few
J: TRBJ1-2
CDR3: CASSPGTGGSGYTF
DNA: TGTGCCAGCAGCCCCGGGACAGGGGGGAGTGGCTACACCTTC

D: -
V: TRBV18
size: -
J: TRBJ2-7
CDR3: CASSPQGSSYEQYF
DNA: TGTGCCAGCTCACCCCAGGGGAGTAGCTACGAGCAGTACTTC

D: -
V: TRBV6-1
size: few
J: TRBJ2-7
CDR3: CASRGAAYEQYF
DNA: TGTGCCAGCAGAGGGGCAGCCTACGAGCAGTACTTC

D: -
V: TRBV30
size: few
J: TRBJ2-1
CDR3: CAWSLDSPWEFF
DNA: TGTGCCTGGAGCTTGGACAGCCCGTGGGAGTTCTTC

D: TRBD1
V: TRBV13
size: -
J: TRBJ1-2
CDR3: CASSEGTAKLHGYTF
DNA: TGTGCCAGCAGCGAAGGGACAGCAAAACTTCATGGCTACACCTTC

D: -
V: TRBV11-2
size: -
J: TRBJ2-5
CDR3: CASRYTRGTQYF
DNA: TGTGCCAGCAGATACACCCGGGGGACCCAGTACTTC

D: TRBD2
V: TRBV11-2
size: few
J: TRBJ2-7
CDR3: CASRLERDRSEQYF
DNA: TGTGCCAGCAGACTGGAGCGGGATCGAAGCGAGCAGTACTTC

D: TRBD2
V: TRBV4-2
size: few
J: TRBJ2-7
CDR3: CASSPSTGLAGDYEQYF
DNA: TGTGCCAGCAGCCCCTCCACGGGACTAGCGGGGGACTACGAGCAGTACTTC

D: -
V: TRBV10-3
size: -
J: TRBJ1-6
CDR3: CAITADGGNNSPLHF
DNA: TGTGCCATCACGGCCGACGGCGGGAATAATTCACCCCTCCACTTT

D: -
V: TRBV6-1
size: -
J: TRBJ1-1
CDR3: CASSWLTEAFF
DNA: TGTGCCAGCAGTTGGTTGACTGAAGCTTTCTTT

D: -
V: TRBV6-5
size: -
J: TRBJ2-7
CDR3: CASSPREIRREQYF
DNA: TGTGCCAGCAGTCCCCGGGAGATACGGAGAGAGCAGTACTTC

D: TRBD2
V: TRBV27
size: -
J: TRBJ2-1
CDR3: CASSLSGRSYNEQFF
DNA: TGTGCCAGCAGTTTAAGCGGGAGGTCTTACAATGAGCAGTTCTTC

D: -
V: TRBV11-2
size: -
J: TRBJ2-7
CDR3: CASSLLGRDYEQYF
DNA: TGTGCCAGCAGCTTATTGGGTAGGGACTACGAGCAGTACTTC

D: TRBD1
V: TRBV7-6
size: -
J: TRBJ2-7
CDR3: CASSLADRVYEQYF
DNA: TGTGCCAGCAGCTTAGCGGACAGGGTCTACGAGCAGTACTTC

D: TRBD1
V: TRBV5-1
size: few
J: TRBJ2-5
CDR3: CASSSGQGQETQYF
DNA: TGCGCCAGCAGCTCCGGACAGGGGCAGGAAACCCAGTACTTC

D: -
V: TRBV2
size: few
J: TRBJ1-6
CDR3: CASSEIGGSSYNSPLHF
DNA: TGTGCCAGCAGTGAAATAGGTGGGAGCTCCTATAATTCACCCCTCCACTTT

D: TRBD1
V: TRBV29-1
size: -
J: TRBJ1-1
CDR3: CSVERTGNTEAFF
DNA: TGCAGCGTTGAGAGGACAGGGAACACTGAAGCTTTCTTT

D: TRBD2
V: TRBV27
size: once
J: TRBJ2-5
CDR3: CASSHRLGLGEETQYF
DNA: TGTGCCAGCAGCCACCGCCTTGGACTAGGGGAAGAGACCCAGTACTTC

D: -
V: TRBV21-1
size: -
J: TRBJ2-7
CDR3: CASSKGSSGYEQYF
DNA: TGTGCCAGCAGCAAAGGGAGTAGCGGCTACGAGCAGTACTTC

D: -
V: TRBV5-1
size: few
J: TRBJ2-7
CDR3: CASSFPGDREQYF
DNA: TGCGCCAGCAGCTTCCCGGGGGATAGAGAGCAGTACTTC

D: -
V: TRBV7-8
size: few
J: TRBJ2-7
CDR3: CASSLGGAGISYEQYF
DNA: TGTGCCAGCAGCCTAGGCGGAGCCGGGATCTCCTACGAGCAGTACTTC

D: -
V: TRBV11-2
size: once
J: TRBJ2-2
CDR3: CASSLDFGELFF
DNA: TGTGCCAGCAGCTTAGATTTTGGGGAGCTGTTTTTT

D: TRBD1
V: TRBV18
size: -
J: TRBJ2-1
CDR3: CASSPYYRGRRTYNEQFF
DNA: TGTGCCAGCTCACCGTACTACAGGGGAAGGAGGACTTACAATGAGCAGTTCTTC

D: TRBD1
V: TRBV30
size: -
J: TRBJ2-2
CDR3: CAWSTGDTGELFF
DNA: TGTGCCTGGAGTACAGGGGACACCGGGGAGCTGTTTTTT

D: TRBD1
V: TRBV28
size: -
J: TRBJ1-2
CDR3: CASRAGTGGVDGYTF
DNA: TGTGCCAGCAGGGCCGGGACAGGGGGTGTCGATGGCTACACCTTC

D: -
V: TRBV5-1
size: -
J: TRBJ2-5
CDR3: CASSLSYQETQYF
DNA: TGCGCCAGCAGCCTCTCGTACCAAGAGACCCAGTACTTC

D: -
V: TRBV11-1
size: few
J: TRBJ1-1
CDR3: CASSPFTEAFF
DNA: TGTGCCAGCAGCCCGTTCACTGAAGCTTTCTTT

D: TRBD2
V: TRBV30
size: -
J: TRBJ2-2
CDR3: CAWRDLGGGDTGELFF
DNA: TGTGCCTGGAGGGACCTGGGCGGGGGGGACACCGGGGAGCTGTTTTTT

D: TRBD2
V: TRBV4-2
size: -
J: TRBJ2-2
CDR3: CASSQDLSSGSRNGELFF
DNA: TGTGCCAGCAGCCAAGACCTGAGTAGCGGGAGTAGAAACGGGGAGCTGTTTTTT

D: -
V: TRBV7-9
size: -
J: TRBJ1-1
CDR3: CASSLGRGGNTEAFF
DNA: TGTGCCAGCAGCTTAGGACGGGGGGGAAACACTGAAGCTTTCTTT

D: -
V: TRBV7-2
size: -
J: TRBJ1-1
CDR3: CASSLLGNTEAFF
DNA: TGTGCCAGCAGCTTACTGGGAAACACTGAAGCTTTCTTT

D: TRBD1
V: TRBV4-2
size: once
J: TRBJ1-1
CDR3: CASSQGDRVSTEAFF
DNA: TGTGCCAGCAGCCAAGGCGACAGGGTAAGCACTGAAGCTTTCTTT

D: TRBD1
V: TRBV2
size: -
J: TRBJ2-7
CDR3: CASRTGTYEQYF
DNA: TGTGCCAGCCGGACAGGGACCTACGAGCAGTACTTC